This T cell receptor (beta chain) was recorded in a study of T cells in localized non-small cell lung cancer. Findings of the study overall: Patients showing higher blood T cell density tended to see longer overall survival.

A word on this clone: Antigen unknown.

Clones were sequenced by immunoSEQ multiplex PCR, and TCRdb holds only the in-frame ones, with some missing. The sample shows 28,000 or so clones, 85% to 95% of them seen only once. Germline V gene data show CDR1 as MNHEY and CDR2 as SVGAGI. This CDR3 is built from 16 residues. V gave up 0 bases and J gave up 5 bases, with 14 bases separating them. V usage is TRBV6-5 and J usage is TRBJ1-5, with no clear D. Sequencing was performed on peripheral blood, taken before any cancer treatment. This sequence originates from a female donor older than 55 with stage II squamous cell lung carcinoma. CDR3 residues: CASSYSFVAGDQPQHF. In nucleotides, the CDR3 is TGTGCCAGCAGTTACTCGTTCGTGGCCGGGGATCAGCCCCAGCATTTT.